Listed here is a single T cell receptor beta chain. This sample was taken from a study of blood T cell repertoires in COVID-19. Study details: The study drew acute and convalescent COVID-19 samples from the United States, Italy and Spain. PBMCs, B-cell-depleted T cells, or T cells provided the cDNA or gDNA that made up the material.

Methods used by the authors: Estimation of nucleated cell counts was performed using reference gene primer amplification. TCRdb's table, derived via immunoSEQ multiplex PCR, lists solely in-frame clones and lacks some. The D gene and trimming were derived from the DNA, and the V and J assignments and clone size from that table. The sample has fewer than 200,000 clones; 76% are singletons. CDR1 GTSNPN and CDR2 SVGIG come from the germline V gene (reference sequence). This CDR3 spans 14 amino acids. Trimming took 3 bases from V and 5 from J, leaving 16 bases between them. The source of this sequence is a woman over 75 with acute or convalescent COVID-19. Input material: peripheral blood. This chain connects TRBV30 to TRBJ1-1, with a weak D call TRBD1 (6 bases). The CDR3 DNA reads TGTGCCTGGAGCGCCGACACAGGGCGGACTGAAGCTTTCTTT. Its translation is CAWSADTGRTEAFF.